These 19 T cell receptor beta chains were all obtained from the same sample, sequenced in a study of blood T cells in healthy people across ages. A second PCR, run for roughly 6 to 11 cycles, used a sample-barcoded 5' primer plus a J-beta primer mix. TCRdb re-called the 5' RACE reads with MiXCR, one entry per CDR3 protein. Of around 800,000 distinct CDR3 sequences in the sample, less than 80% were seen once. The source material was blood. The receptors come from a man aged 30-40 years in good health.

V gene TRBV21-1 combines with J gene TRBJ2-1; the tabulated D call, TRBD1, remains unverified against the DNA. TRBV21-1 is listed as a pseudogene. The CDR3 covers 14 residues. Here the CDR3 DNA reads TGTGCCAGCACCTCAAGGGACAGGGAATACGAGCAGTTCTTC. This translates into CASTSRDREYEQFF.

The chain is built from TRBV6-1 and TRBJ2-3, with D perhaps given as TRBD1 or TRBD2 (5 bases each). Trimming left V 7 bases short and J 1 base short, with 12 bases between. The germline gives CDR1 MNHNS, CDR2 SASEGT. The CDR3 extends over 14 amino acids. The CDR3 bases are TGTGCCAGCAAGACCCTGGGGGGCACAGATACGCAGTATTTT. As protein: CASKTLGGTDTQYF.

This chain connects TRBV3-1 to TRBJ2-1, with TRBD2 matching over 13 bases. J gave up 2 bases and V 4 bases, and 8 bases lay outside the gene matches. Looked up from germline, CDR1 is LGHDT and CDR2 is YNNKEL (reference sequence). The CDR3 totals 18 residues. The chain's CDR3 is CASSLRTSGGRTYNEQFF. CDR3 DNA: TGTGCCAGCAGCCTTCGGACTAGCGGGGGCCGTACCTACAATGAGCAGTTCTTC.

This chain connects TRBV6-6 to TRBJ2-7, with a weak D call TRBD2 (5 bases). In germline, CDR1 is MNHNY, CDR2 SVGAGI (reference sequence). The V and J ends lost 6 bases and 6 bases respectively, with 12 bases between them. This CDR3 contains 12 residues. The CDR3 reads CASRLGASEQYF. CDR3 sequence (DNA): TGTGCCAGCAGACTGGGAGCAAGCGAGCAGTACTTC.

About this clonotype itself: The junction departs from the called germline gene at one end, perhaps through a read error. This chain joins TRBV14 and TRBJ1-2; possible D gene TRBD1, 5 bases. Germline V gene sequence: CDR1 SGHDN, CDR2 FVKESK. The CDR3 runs to 15 residues. The CDR3 DNA reads TGTGCCAGCAGCCAAGAAATTGGGGGAATTAATGGTTACACCTTC. Its translation: CASSQEIGGINGYTF. The full variable domain, completed using reference TRBV14 and TRBJ1-2, is EAGVTQFPSHSVIEKGQTVTLRCDPISGHDNLYWYRRVMGKEIKFLLHFVKESKQDESGMPNNRFLAERTGGTYSTLKVQPAELEDSGVYFCASSQEIGGINGYTFGSGTRLTVV.

This chain links TRBV6-6 with TRBJ2-5; 8 bases line up with TRBD1. The V segment lost 7 bases and the J segment 1 base; nucleotides outside the gene matches: 11. The V gene's germline CDR1 is MNHNY and CDR2 SVGAGI (reference sequence). The CDR3 has 16 amino acids. The CDR3 here is CASNKRAGTGQETQYF. The CDR3 DNA reads TGTGCCAGCAATAAACGGGCGGGGACAGGCCAAGAGACCCAGTACTTC.

The rearrangement links TRBV29-1 to TRBJ2-5; TRBD1 aligns across 8 bases. In germline, CDR1 is SQVTM, CDR2 ANQGSEA. Trimming at V came to 4 bases and at J to 11 bases, leaving 18 bases not matched to a gene. The CDR3 spans 15 residues. This CDR3 is CSVVSLGTGNNEQYF. Written as DNA, the CDR3 is TGCAGCGTTGTATCATTGGGGACAGGAAACAATGAGCAGTACTTC.

The V gene is TRBV7-2, the J gene TRBJ2-3; weak D call: TRBD2 (5 bases). The CDR3 loop spans 15 amino acids. Per the germline V gene, CDR1 is SGHTA and CDR2 is FQGNSA. V dropped 0 bases and J dropped 4 bases, with 11 bases sitting between them. Here the CDR3 DNA reads TGTGCCAGCAGCTTAGCGCTCCGGCGGGCAGATACGCAGTATTTT. Encoded protein: CASSLALRRADTQYF.

This clonotype was found a few times. The rearrangement joins TRBV18 to TRBJ2-1, with 10 positions matching TRBD2. CDR3 length: 16 residues. V lost 0 bases and J lost 7; bases outside the gene matches: 6. Germline CDR1 and CDR2: KGHSH and LQKENI. The chain's CDR3 is CASSPPSGGVMNEQFF. In nucleotides, the CDR3 is TGTGCCAGCTCACCACCGAGCGGGGGGGTAATGAATGAGCAGTTCTTC.

This clonotype came up a few times. This chain uses TRBV12-3 or TRBV12-4 with TRBJ2-5, with 7 bases identical to TRBD1. CDR3 length: 16 residues. V gave up 4 bases and J gave up 3 bases; unmatched junction bases: 11. As DNA, the CDR3 is TGTGCCAGCAGTTCGGCGAACAGGGGCCTCGAAGAGACCCAGTACTTC. It translates to CASSSANRGLEETQYF.

This clonotype was seen more than once but under ten times. V and J are TRBV7-8 and TRBJ1-2; weak D call: TRBD1 (5 bases). This CDR3 region has 18 residues. V was pared by 0 bases and J by 5 bases, with 22 bases between. The germline gives CDR1 SGHVS, CDR2 FQNEAQ. The CDR3 loop reads CASSLAMIQANVWYGYTF. CDR3 bases: TGTGCCAGCAGCTTAGCGATGATACAGGCGAACGTTTGGTATGGCTACACCTTC.

This clonotype was picked up a small number of times. The rearrangement joins TRBV5-6 to TRBJ2-3, with D maybe TRBD2 (6 bases). CDR1 and CDR2 from the germline V gene are SGHDT and YYEEEE. Trimming took 4 bases from V and 2 from J, leaving 17 bases between them. The CDR3 length is 16 residues. CDR3 coding DNA: TGTGCCAGCAGCACAAATATCGGGACTCCCACAGATACGCAGTATTTT. It translates to CASSTNIGTPTDTQYF.

In nucleotides, the CDR3 is TGTGCCAGCACCCCCCAAAGGGACTGCTTCAATGAGCAGTTCTTC. Protein sequence: CASTPQRDCFNEQFF. The chain links TRBV11-2 to TRBJ2-1; a possible D gene is TRBD2 (6 bases). The germline V gene encodes CDR1 SGHAT and CDR2 FQNNGV. The CDR3 contains 15 residues. The V end was cut by 7 bases, the J end by 6 bases, with 19 bases between.

The chain uses TRBV20-1 and TRBJ2-4; no reliable D call. The germline V and J ends were trimmed by 2 bases and 0 bases, with 8 bases remaining between them. The CDR3 totals 14 residues. The germline V gene has CDR1 DFQATT and CDR2 SNEGSKA (reference sequence). As DNA, the CDR3 is TGCAGTGCTAGAACCAGAATAGCCAAAAACATTCAGTACTTC. Its translation is CSARTRIAKNIQYF.

This clonotype came up a few times. V and J are TRBV4-3 and TRBJ2-1; D possibly matches TRBD1 or TRBD2 (5 bases each). The CDR3 has 18 amino acids. Germline V gene sequence: CDR1 LGHNA, CDR2 YSLEER. V was trimmed by 0 bases and J by 1 base, leaving 16 bases between them. The CDR3 DNA follows: TGCGCCAGCAGCCAAGAGGGGGTCGGAGACGGGTCCTACAATGAGCAGTTCTTC. It encodes CASSQEGVGDGSYNEQFF.

The V gene is TRBV7-9, the J gene TRBJ1-2; D is possibly TRBD1 (6 bases). The V and J ends lost 5 bases and 1 base respectively, with 11 bases between them. CDR1 and CDR2 from the germline V gene are SEHNR and FQNEAQ (reference sequence). CDR3 length: 14 residues. DNA of the CDR3: TGTGCCAGCAGCCCCGGGGGCGATAACTATGGCTACACCTTC. It translates to CASSPGGDNYGYTF.

This chain uses TRBV24-1 with TRBJ2-2; TRBD1 aligns across 7 bases. Losses at the gene ends were 12 bases for V and 1 base for J; bases not matched to a gene: 10. Germline values: CDR1 KGHDR, CDR2 SFDVKD. The CDR3 has 15 amino acids. The CDR3 protein is CASASRDRNTGELFF. CDR3 sequence (DNA): TGTGCCTCTGCCTCGAGGGACAGGAACACCGGGGAGCTGTTTTTT.

This clonotype showed up just a few times. This chain joins TRBV15 and TRBJ2-3; D is undetermined. V was pared by 0 bases and J by 0 bases, with 13 bases between. Germline lookup yields CDR1 LNHNV and CDR2 YYDKDF (reference sequence). The CDR3 has 17 residues. The CDR3 sequence: CATSRELASRSTDTQYF. For the CDR3, the DNA is TGTGCCACCAGCAGAGAACTCGCGAGCAGGAGCACAGATACGCAGTATTTT.

With respect to this clonotype: A junction end diverges from the germline sequence, so it may reflect a read error. This chain links TRBV24-1 with TRBJ1-2, with 7 bases identical to TRBD1. Germline V CDR1 and CDR2: KGHDR, SFDVKD. The CDR3 sequence is 15 residues long. CDR3 sequence: CAISDPTRDSYGYTF. In nucleotides, the CDR3 is TGTGCCATCAGTGATCCGACCCGGGACAGCTATGGCTACACCTTC.